One and the same sample provided the 10 T cell receptor beta chains below, sequenced in a study of identifying expanded T cells in peripheral blood. Generated by immunoSEQ multiplex PCR, the TCRdb table keeps only in-frame clones and is missing some. There are roughly 78,000 clones in the sample; 85% to 90% occur only once, and more than 2.5% lies in the top ten. The sample was blood. The receptor set was obtained from a person between 18 and 75 years old in good health.

The V and J genes are TRBV6-5 and TRBJ1-3; no reliable D call. Germline V CDR1 and CDR2: MNHEY, SVGAGI. With 0 bases removed from V and 2 bases from J, the gap between germline ends came to 8 bases. CDR3 length: 15 residues. The CDR3 reads CASSYSKEPGNTIYF. The CDR3 nucleotides are TGTGCCAGCAGTTACTCGAAGGAACCTGGAAACACCATATATTTT.

The chain couples TRBV4-2 to TRBJ2-7; D possibly matches TRBD1 or TRBD2 (6 bases each). V lost 3 bases and J 3 bases, leaving 12 bases between the germline ends. In germline, CDR1 is LGHNA, CDR2 YNFKEQ. The CDR3 is made up of 14 amino acids. The CDR3 nucleotides are TGTGCCAGCAGCCAGGGGGGCCTCGTCTACGAGCAGTACTTC. Residues: CASSQGGLVYEQYF.

This clone has just one count. The chain recombines TRBV5-6 with TRBJ1-4; D perhaps matches TRBD1 (6 bases). This CDR3 is built from 14 residues. Germline V gene data show CDR1 as SGHDT and CDR2 as YYEEEE. V was shortened by 4 bases and J by 3 bases, with 10 bases between the two germline ends. The CDR3 nucleotides are TGTGCCAGCAGCCACAGGGTGGCTAATGAAAAACTGTTTTTT. It codes for CASSHRVANEKLFF.

This chain links TRBV9 with TRBJ2-3, with D tentatively TRBD1 (5 bases). Trimming removed 4 bases at V and 3 bases at J, with 12 bases between. CDR3 length: 14 amino acids. Germline assignment: CDR1 SGDLS and CDR2 YYNGEE. The CDR3 region has the DNA TGTGCCAGCAGCCCCACCAGGGTAACAGATACGCAGTATTTT. This sequence encodes CASSPTRVTDTQYF. Combining the CDR3 with reference TRBV9 and TRBJ2-3 gives the whole variable domain DSGVTQTPKHLITATGQRVTLRCSPRSGDLSVYWYQQSLDQGLQFLIQYYNGEERAKGNILERFSAQQFPDLHSELNLSSLELGDSALYFCASSPTRVTDTQYFGPGTRLTVL.

The CDR3 DNA is TGCAGTGCTCTCACAGGGGCCCCTGAGTACTTC. Residues: CSALTGAPEYF. This chain connects TRBV20-1 to TRBJ2-7, with 7 bases matching TRBD1. V dropped 5 bases and J dropped 11; count of bases not matched to a gene: 9. This CDR3 is 11 amino acids long. Germline V CDR1 and CDR2: DFQATT, SNEGSKA (reference sequence).

The V and J genes are TRBV9 and TRBJ1-4; no clear D. The V gene lost 3 bases and the J gene lost 2 bases, with 5 bases spanning the gap. The CDR3 spans 13 residues. Germline CDR1 reads SGDLS; CDR2 reads YYNGEE. CDR3 region: CASSGGTNEKLFF. DNA for the CDR3: TGTGCCAGCAGCGGTGGGACTAATGAAAAACTGTTTTTT.

The rearrangement joins TRBV28 to TRBJ2-5; D is unclear. Germline V gene lookup returns CDR1 MDHEN and CDR2 SYDVKM. The CDR3 is 15 amino acids. V shed 2 bases and J shed 5 bases, with 15 bases lying between them. This CDR3 reads CASSLQLSMVETQYF. The CDR3 DNA reads TGTGCCAGCAGTTTACAACTTAGCATGGTGGAGACCCAGTACTTC.

The V gene is TRBV15, the J gene TRBJ1-2; unclear D gene. V was clipped by 0 bases and J by 6 bases, with 8 bases between them. The CDR3 has 13 residues. Germline V gives CDR1 LNHNV, CDR2 YYDKDF (reference sequence). For the CDR3, the DNA is TGTGCCACCAGCAGAGATTTGGCAGATGGCTACACCTTC. Translated, it gives CATSRDLADGYTF.

The genes are TRBV5-1 and TRBJ2-7; D is perhaps TRBD2 (6 bases). Trimming stripped 2 bases from V and 7 bases from J, with 13 bases between. The CDR3 spans 13 residues. Germline CDR1 reads SGHRS; CDR2 reads YFSETQ. CDR3 in DNA: TGCGCCAGCAGCTTCAACACCGCGGGGGAGCAGTACTTC. Translation gives CASSFNTAGEQYF.

The CDR3 nucleotides are TGTGCCATCAGACGACAGGGGCTCTCTGGAAACACCATATATTTT. Amino acid sequence: CAIRRQGLSGNTIYF. This rearrangement joins TRBV10-3 to TRBJ1-3, with TRBD1 matching 8 bases. The junction had 4 bases not matched to a gene; V was cut back by 6 bases and J by 0 bases. This CDR3 comprises 15 residues. The germline V gene encodes CDR1 ENHRY and CDR2 SYGVKD.